The 14 T cell receptor beta chains below come from one sample, sequenced in a study of early T cells in non-severe SARS-CoV-2 infection. TCRdb ran MiXCR on the 5' RACE reads and lists one entry per CDR3 protein. The table records approximately 83,000 distinct CDR3 sequences, around an eighth of them present only once. The source material was whole blood. The receptor source for this set is an adult who was a healthcare worker with PCR-confirmed SARS-CoV-2 infection or an uninfected control (not recorded which).

This clonotype has a handful of counts. The chain uses TRBV6-2 or TRBV6-3 and TRBJ1-2; D is uncertain. The germline CDR1 and CDR2 sequences are MNHEY and SVGEGT. V shed 2 bases and J shed 4 bases, with 2 bases lying between them. The CDR3 is 11 amino acids. CDR3 region: CASSYGYGYTF. CDR3 DNA: TGTGCCAGCAGTTACGGCTATGGCTACACCTTC.

This clonotype was seen only a few times. The chain employs TRBV29-1 and TRBJ1-1; no definite D call. CDR3 length: 12 residues. The germline V gene encodes CDR1 SQVTM and CDR2 ANQGSEA. V gave up 1 base and J gave up 4 bases, with 7 bases separating them. This CDR3 reads CSVEALRTEAFF. The CDR3 nucleotides read TGCAGCGTTGAAGCCTTGCGCACTGAAGCTTTCTTT.

This clonotype was seen at least ten times. The rearrangement links TRBV13 to TRBJ2-7; D is uncertain. The CDR3 has 16 amino acids. In germline, CDR1 is PRHDT, CDR2 FYEKMQ (reference sequence). V was pared by 5 bases and J by 4 bases, with 21 bases between. The CDR3 nucleotides are TGTGCCAGCAGCCACACACCTGATTCTGGGAAATACGAGCAGTACTTC. It is translated as CASSHTPDSGKYEQYF.

Many counts were recorded for this clonotype. The chain combines TRBV7-2 with TRBJ1-1; D is perhaps TRBD1 (6 bases). The V gene's germline CDR1 is SGHTA and CDR2 FQGNSA. The V end was cut by 6 bases, the J end by 3 bases, with 11 bases between. The CDR3 contains 13 residues. CDR3 protein: CASRLTGDTEAFF. DNA of the CDR3: TGTGCCAGCAGGTTGACAGGAGACACTGAAGCTTTCTTT.

A remark on this clonotype: One end of the junction is discordant with germline, which a read error may explain. This rearrangement joins TRBV9 to TRBJ1-2, with D perhaps matching TRBD1 (6 bases). The CDR3 length is 17 residues. Germline values: CDR1 SGDLS, CDR2 YYNGEE. The CDR3 region is CVSSSEGVQNTNYGYTF. In DNA, the CDR3 is TGTGTCAGCAGCTCAGAGGGGGTACAGAACACTAACTATGGCTACACCTTC.

The chain combines TRBV4-1 with TRBJ2-5; D might be TRBD2 (6 bases). The CDR3 runs to 14 residues. V lost 5 bases and J lost 5, with 15 bases in between. CDR1 is MGHRA, CDR2 YSYEKL, per germline. CDR3 in amino acids: CASSGATGVETQYF. DNA of the CDR3: TGCGCCAGCAGCGGGGCAACGGGGGTTGAGACCCAGTACTTC.

The chain links TRBV28 to TRBJ2-1, with TRBD2 identical over 14 bases. With V trimmed by 6 bases and J by 9 bases, 10 bases remained unmatched. This CDR3 has 16 amino acids. Per the germline V gene, CDR1 is MDHEN and CDR2 is SYDVKM. CDR3 protein: CASRSGTSGGTLEQFF. In nucleotides, the CDR3 is TGTGCCAGCAGGTCCGGGACTAGCGGGGGTACGCTTGAGCAGTTCTTC. Together with reference TRBV28 and TRBJ2-1, the CDR3 gives the full variable domain: DVKVTQSSRYLVKRTGEKVFLECVQDMDHENMFWYRQDPGLGLRLIYFSYDVKMKEKGDIPEGYSVSREKKERFSLILESASTNQTSMYLCASRSGTSGGTLEQFFGPGTRLTVL.

This rearrangement joins TRBV3-1 to TRBJ2-7, with 8 positions matching TRBD1. V dropped 6 bases and J dropped 3; count of bases not matched to a gene: 7. Per the germline V gene, CDR1 is LGHDT and CDR2 is YNNKEL (reference sequence). The CDR3 runs to 14 residues. CDR3 amino acids: CASSIDRGHYEQYF. The CDR3 DNA reads TGTGCCAGCAGTATAGACAGGGGCCACTACGAGCAGTACTTC.

The gene calls are TRBV20-1 and TRBJ1-3; D remains ambiguous. The germline V gene has CDR1 DFQATT and CDR2 SNEGSKA (reference sequence). Deletions cut 1 base from V and 2 bases from J, with 9 bases between. The CDR3 totals 14 residues. CDR3 loop: CSARAGGPGNTIYF. For the CDR3, the DNA is TGCAGTGCTAGAGCTGGAGGACCTGGAAACACCATATATTTT.

At least ten counts were recorded for this clonotype. The genes are TRBV29-1 and TRBJ2-1, with 7 bases matching TRBD2. The CDR3 is 16 amino acids. Germline CDR1 is SQVTM and CDR2 is ANQGSEA. Germline trimming cut 3 bases from V and 9 bases from J; bases unmatched to any gene: 17. CDR3 bases: TGCAGCGTTGAGCGCGTGGGCGGGAGAGCATTTGGTGAGCAGTTCTTC. It yields the protein CSVERVGGRAFGEQFF.

The gene calls are TRBV6-5 and TRBJ2-7; D not resolved. The CDR3 extends over 14 amino acids. Germline V gene sequence: CDR1 MNHEY, CDR2 SVGAGI. V gave up 0 bases and J gave up 0 bases, with 6 bases separating them. The CDR3 nucleotides are TGTGCCAGCAGTTACTCGGGATTCTCCTACGAGCAGTACTTC. Residues: CASSYSGFSYEQYF.

The chain recombines TRBV7-6 with TRBJ2-7; 8 nucleotides match TRBD1. V lost 4 bases, J lost 6 bases, and 11 bases stayed unmatched. This CDR3 has 15 amino acids. Germline assignment: CDR1 SGHVS and CDR2 FNYEAQ. CDR3 coding DNA: TGTGCCAGCAGCTCCAGCGACAGGGACAGGAGCGAGCAGTACTTC. Its translation is CASSSSDRDRSEQYF.

CDR3 bases: TGCGCCAGCAGCGGCAACGGGGACGGGGCCACAGATACGCAGTATTTT. Protein product: CASSGNGDGATDTQYF. J is TRBJ2-3 and V is TRBV5-1; either TRBD1 or TRBD2 may supply D (5 bases each). The CDR3 covers 16 residues. CDR1 is SGHRS, CDR2 YFSETQ, per germline. The germline V and J ends were trimmed by 4 bases and 2 bases, with 17 bases remaining between them. The variable domain in full, completed from reference TRBV5-1 and TRBJ2-3, reads KAGVTQTPRYLIKTRGQQVTLSCSPISGHRSVSWYQQTPGQGLQFLFEYFSETQRNKGNFPGRFSGRQFSNSRSEMNVSTLELGDSALYLCASSGNGDGATDTQYFGPGTRLTVL.

The V gene is TRBV24-1, the J gene TRBJ2-1; 9 bases line up with TRBD2. CDR3 length equals 14 residues. The V gene end was trimmed by 7 bases and the J gene end by 5 bases; junction bases not matched to a gene: 5. Germline V gene sequence: CDR1 KGHDR, CDR2 SFDVKD. The CDR3: CATRASGNHNEQFF. The CDR3, as DNA: TGTGCCACCAGAGCTAGCGGGAATCACAATGAGCAGTTCTTC.